The clone carrying this T cell receptor (beta chain) has a handful of counts. Its antigen is not identified. The sample comes from a study of T cells in Graves' hyperthyroidism and ophthalmopathy. Across the study: Specimen type is peripheral blood, collected at initial diagnosis prior to any treatment.

The study, taken as a whole, reports: Appearing also in blood were most of the thyroid clonotypes expanded above 0.001.

Among the patients, aged 18 to 65, hyperthyroidism was newly diagnosed and had lasted under 2 months. The blood specimen was taken at initial hyperthyroidism diagnosis, before any ophthalmopathy symptoms. Looked up from germline, CDR1 is MNHNS and CDR2 is SASEGT. V dropped 5 bases and J dropped 0 bases, with 26 bases sitting between them. The CDR3 length is 21 residues. RNA transcripts provided the source from which TCR beta CDR3 regions were amplified. First-round RT-PCR with HTBI primers amplified the TCR CDR3 region. From the multiplex PCR reads, TCRdb called clonotypes with MiXCR, one entry per CDR3 protein. The top ten clones hold 15% to 20% of a sample with 690,000 or so distinct CDR3 sequences, 18% of them seen once.

The clonotype originates from a woman aged 45-65 years with Graves' hyperthyroidism that later progressed to Graves' ophthalmopathy. The sample consisted of blood. The chain has TRBV6-1 and TRBJ2-6; D is possibly TRBD1 or TRBD2 (7 bases each). CDR3 nucleotide sequence: TGTGCCAGCAGTTGGGAAGGGACAGACCCTGGGAGGGGCTCTGGGGCCAACGTCCTGACTTTC. It specifies CASSWEGTDPGRGSGANVLTF.